This TCR beta chain appears in the sequencing data of a study of T cell responses to AZD1222 COVID-19 vaccine. Study-level findings and limits: Donors were largely white British and mainly female; clonal diversity was possibly underestimated.

Both about-4-week and about-12-week second-dose recipients were combined. Method: immunoSEQ multiplex PCR; TCRdb's copy keeps in-frame clones and lacks some. Of 150,000 to 200,000 clones in the sample, 88% were seen once. A single count supports this clone. As yet, its antigen is unknown. The sample consisted of peripheral blood, taken 28 days after the second AZD1222 dose. The receptor was isolated from an adult who received the AZD1222 COVID-19 vaccine.

CDR3 in DNA: TGTGCCAGCAGCTTCAGCCAGTACGAGCAGTACTTC. It translates to CASSFSQYEQYF. The genes are TRBV5-6 and TRBJ2-7; D gene unclear. This CDR3 region has 12 residues. Looked up from germline, CDR1 is SGHDT and CDR2 is YYEEEE. Trimming left V 2 bases short and J 4 bases short, with 7 bases between.